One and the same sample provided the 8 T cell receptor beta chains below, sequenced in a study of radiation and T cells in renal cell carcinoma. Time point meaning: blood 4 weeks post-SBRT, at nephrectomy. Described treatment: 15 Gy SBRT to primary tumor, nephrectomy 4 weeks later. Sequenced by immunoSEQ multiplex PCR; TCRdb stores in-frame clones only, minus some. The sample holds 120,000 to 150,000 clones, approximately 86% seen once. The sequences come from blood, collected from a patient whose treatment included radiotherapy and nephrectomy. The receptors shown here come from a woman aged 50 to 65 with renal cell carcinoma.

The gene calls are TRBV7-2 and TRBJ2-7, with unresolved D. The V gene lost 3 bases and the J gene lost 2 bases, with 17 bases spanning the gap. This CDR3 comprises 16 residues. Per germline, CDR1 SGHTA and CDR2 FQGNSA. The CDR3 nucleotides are TGTGCCAGCAGCTTGGACGGACGGAAAAAGACCTACGAGCAGTACTTC. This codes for CASSLDGRKKTYEQYF.

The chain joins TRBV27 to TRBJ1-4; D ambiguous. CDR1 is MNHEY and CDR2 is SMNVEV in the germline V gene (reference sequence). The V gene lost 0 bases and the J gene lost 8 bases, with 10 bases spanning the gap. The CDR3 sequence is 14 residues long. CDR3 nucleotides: TGTGCCAGCAGTTTATCCACGGGAGCAGAAAAACTGTTTTTT. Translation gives CASSLSTGAEKLFF.

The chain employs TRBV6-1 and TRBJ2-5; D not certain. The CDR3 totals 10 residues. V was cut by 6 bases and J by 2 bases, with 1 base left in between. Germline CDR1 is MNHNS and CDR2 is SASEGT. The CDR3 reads CASRQETQYF. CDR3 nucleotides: TGTGCCAGCAGACAAGAGACCCAGTACTTC.

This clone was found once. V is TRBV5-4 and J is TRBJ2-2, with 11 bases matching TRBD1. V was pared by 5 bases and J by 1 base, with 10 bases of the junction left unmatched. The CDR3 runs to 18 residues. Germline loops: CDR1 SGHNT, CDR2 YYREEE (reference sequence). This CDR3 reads CASSLKGQGDLNTGELFF. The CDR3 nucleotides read TGTGCCAGCAGTTTAAAGGGACAGGGGGATCTGAACACCGGGGAGCTGTTTTTT.

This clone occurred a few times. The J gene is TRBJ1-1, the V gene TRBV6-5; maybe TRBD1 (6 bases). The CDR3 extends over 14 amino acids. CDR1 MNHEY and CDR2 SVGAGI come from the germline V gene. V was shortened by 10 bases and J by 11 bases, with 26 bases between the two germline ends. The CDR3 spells CATHAVGHHLGAFF. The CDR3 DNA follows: TGTGCCACCCACGCCGTGGGACATCACTTGGGGGCTTTCTTT.

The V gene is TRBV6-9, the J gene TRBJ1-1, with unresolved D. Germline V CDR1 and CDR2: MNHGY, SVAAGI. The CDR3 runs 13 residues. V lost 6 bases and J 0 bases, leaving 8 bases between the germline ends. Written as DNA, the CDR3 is TGTGCCAGCAGCTCCAGCGTGAACACTGAAGCTTTCTTT. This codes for CASSSSVNTEAFF.

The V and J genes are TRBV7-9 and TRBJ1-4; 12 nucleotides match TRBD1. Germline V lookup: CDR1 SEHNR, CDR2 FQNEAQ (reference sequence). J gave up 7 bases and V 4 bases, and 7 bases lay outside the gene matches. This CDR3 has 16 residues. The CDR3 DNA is TGTGCCAGCAGCTCGGGACAGGGGGCTTCTAGTGAAAAACTGTTTTTT. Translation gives CASSSGQGASSEKLFF. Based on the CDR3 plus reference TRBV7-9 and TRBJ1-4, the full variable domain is DTGVSQNPRHKITKRGQNVTFRCDPISEHNRLYWYRQTLGQGPEFLTYFQNEAQLEKSRLLSDRFSAERPKGSFSTLEIQRTEQGDSAMYLCASSSGQGASSEKLFFGSGTQLSVL.

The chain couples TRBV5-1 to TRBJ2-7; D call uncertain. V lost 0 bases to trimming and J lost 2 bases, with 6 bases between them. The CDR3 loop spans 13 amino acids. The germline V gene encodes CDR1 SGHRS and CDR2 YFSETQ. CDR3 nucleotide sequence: TGCGCCAGCAGCTTGGAAGCCACCTACGAGCAGTACTTC. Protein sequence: CASSLEATYEQYF.